These 9 T cell receptor beta chains originate from one sample sequenced in a study of immune evolution from preneoplasia to lung adenocarcinoma. Sequencing was performed with immunoSEQ multiplex PCR; in TCRdb, only in-frame clones are kept and a portion is missing. The sample contains some 15,000 clones, 80% of which appear only once. Sample: FFPE minimally invasive lung adenocarcinoma tissue. These receptors were taken from a person aged 70 to 85 with lung adenocarcinoma.

The chain couples TRBV30 to TRBJ1-2, with TRBD1 matching 8 bases. CDR1 is GTSNPN, CDR2 SVGIG, per germline (reference sequence). The CDR3 is 15 amino acids. Germline trimming cut 1 base from V and 2 bases from J; bases unmatched to any gene: 6. The CDR3, as DNA: TGTGCCTGGAGTGACCCAGGGGGCGCGAACTATGGCTACACCTTC. Its translation: CAWSDPGGANYGYTF.

The J gene is TRBJ1-1, the V gene TRBV27; D might be TRBD1 (5 bases). The germline CDR1 and CDR2 sequences are MNHEY and SMNVEV (reference sequence). V lost 6 bases to trimming and J lost 1 base, with 15 bases between them. This CDR3 spans 15 amino acids. The CDR3 reads CASRGYRGRNTEAFF. CDR3 coding DNA: TGTGCCAGCAGAGGATATAGGGGCCGGAACACTGAAGCTTTCTTT.

In DNA form, the CDR3 reads TGCGCCAGCAGTCAATCCGGGACCCAGCATTTT. Amino acids: CASSQSGTQHF. The chain uses TRBV23-1 and TRBJ1-5; D is unclear. Being an ORF, TRBV23-1 has a function that is uncertain. V shed 0 bases and J shed 11 bases, with 5 bases lying between them. This CDR3 spans 11 amino acids.

V is TRBV7-3 and J is TRBJ2-1; D gene unclear. V was pared by 3 bases and J by 1 base, with 7 bases between. The CDR3 has 14 amino acids. Germline V CDR1 and CDR2: SGHTA, FQGTGA. The CDR3 is CASSFGQSYNEQFF. The CDR3 DNA follows: TGTGCCAGCAGCTTCGGCCAGTCCTACAATGAGCAGTTCTTC.

The chain links TRBV18 to TRBJ2-2; a possible D gene is TRBD1 (6 bases). Germline V CDR1 and CDR2: KGHSH, LQKENI. CDR3 size: 15 residues. Trimming took off 4 bases at V and 6 bases at J, with 15 bases between the two ends. The CDR3 loop is CASSRKMQGSGELFF. The CDR3 region has the DNA TGTGCCAGCTCACGAAAAATGCAGGGGTCCGGGGAGCTGTTTTTT. The variable domain in full, with the rest retrieved from reference TRBV18 and TRBJ2-2, is NAGVMQNPRHLVRRRGQEARLRCSPMKGHSHVYWYRQLPEEGLKFMVYLQKENIIDESGMPKERFSAEFPKEGPSILRIQQVVRGDSAAYFCASSRKMQGSGELFFGEGSRLTVL.

This clone has just a few counts. The rearrangement links TRBV30 to TRBJ2-1, with 12 nucleotides matching TRBD2. In germline, CDR1 is GTSNPN, CDR2 SVGIG (reference sequence). This CDR3 contains 15 residues. Trimming removed 7 bases from V and 7 bases from J; junction bases left unmatched: 11. The CDR3 region has the DNA TGTGCCTCAAGCCTAGGACTAGCGGGATTAAATGAGCAGTTCTTC. Its translation is CASSLGLAGLNEQFF.

The chain combines TRBV19 with TRBJ2-6; D gene ambiguous. V lost 3 bases to trimming and J lost 0 bases, with 3 bases between them. CDR1 is LNHDA and CDR2 is SQIVND in the germline V gene (reference sequence). CDR3 length: 14 amino acids. CDR3 in amino acids: CASSIDSGANVLTF. CDR3 nucleotides: TGTGCCAGTAGTATCGACTCTGGGGCCAACGTCCTGACTTTC.

The V call is TRBV23-1, the J call TRBJ2-3, with unresolved D. TRBV23-1 is reported as an ORF; its role is uncertain. This CDR3 spans 13 amino acids. Trimming pared 7 bases from V and 2 bases from J, leaving 10 bases between. This CDR3 is CASKGVYTDTQYF. CDR3 nucleotides: TGCGCCAGCAAGGGCGTATACACAGATACGCAGTATTTT.

The rearrangement links TRBV4-1 to TRBJ1-6; TRBD1 might be the D (5 bases). The CDR3 is 16 residues long. CDR1 and CDR2 (germline): MGHRA, YSYEKL. Trimming stripped 4 bases from V and 12 bases from J, with 22 bases between. CDR3 residues: CASSRPPGPGLGPLHF. For the CDR3, the DNA is TGCGCCAGCAGCCGACCGCCGGGACCCGGCCTAGGACCCCTCCACTTT.